The entry that follows covers one T cell receptor (beta chain) sequence. The CDR3 spans 15 residues. The V gene's germline CDR1 is MNHNS and CDR2 SASEGT. V shed 5 bases, J shed 2 bases, and the junction held 5 bases outside the gene matches. The sample comes from a study of cytomegalovirus exposure and HLA in healthy donors. Measured with immunoSEQ multiplex PCR; TCRdb has only the in-frame clones, and not every one. Here the sample spans 90,000 to 150,000 clones, roughly 88% being singletons. The rearrangement uses TRBV6-1 and TRBJ2-2; 7 bases agree with TRBD1. Sample: PBMCs. The receptor's source is a man aged 18 to 29 in good health and CMV-seronegative. In nucleotides, the CDR3 is TGTGCCAGCAGTTTAGACAGGGCAAACACCGGGGAGCTGTTTTTT. It yields the protein CASSLDRANTGELFF.